This TCR beta chain emerged from a study of T-cell memory formation after mild COVID-19. Whole-study context: TCR clusters were mostly confined to one donor each.

The 5'RACE method, run with constant-segment primers, produced TCR alpha and TCR beta cDNA libraries (carrying sample barcodes and UMIs). TCRdb re-called the 5' RACE reads with MiXCR, one entry per CDR3 protein. The table lists under 450,000 distinct CDR3 sequences, roughly 20% of them singletons, with roughly a fifth in the top ten. Comment on this clonotype: Antigen unknown.

Study-wide points: In pre-infection memory, a portion of responding clones appeared, which suggested that cross-reactive memory joined.

The CDR3 runs to 13 residues. Germline CDR1 and CDR2: SGHTA and FQGNSA. The V gene end was trimmed by 2 bases and the J gene end by 9 bases; junction bases not matched to a gene: 3. This clonotype was obtained from a young man who had mild COVID-19 (a few samples of this study predate the infection). Cell type and time point are not known. The specimen was PBMCs or a T cell subset sorted from them (not recorded which). The genes are TRBV7-2 and TRBJ2-1; TRBD2 aligns across 8 bases. Here the CDR3 DNA reads TGTGCCAGCAGCTTAACTCGGGAGGGTGAGCAGTTCTTC. Translating gives CASSLTREGEQFF.